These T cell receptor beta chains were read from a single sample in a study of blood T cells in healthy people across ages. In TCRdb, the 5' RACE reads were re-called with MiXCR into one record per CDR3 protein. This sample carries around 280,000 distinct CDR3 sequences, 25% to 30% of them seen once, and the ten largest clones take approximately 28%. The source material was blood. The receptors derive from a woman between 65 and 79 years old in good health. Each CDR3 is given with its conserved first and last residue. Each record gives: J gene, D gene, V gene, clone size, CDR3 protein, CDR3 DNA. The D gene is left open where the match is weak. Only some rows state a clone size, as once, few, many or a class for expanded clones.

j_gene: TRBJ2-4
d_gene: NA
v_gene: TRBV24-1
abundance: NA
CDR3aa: CATSDHGTPNIQYF
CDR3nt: TGTGCCACCAGTGATCACGGGACACCTAACATTCAGTACTTC

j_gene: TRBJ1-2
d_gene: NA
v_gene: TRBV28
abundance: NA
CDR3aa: CASTVVRALGICGYTF
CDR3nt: TGTGCCAGCACCGTAGTACGGGCCTTGGGGATCTGTGGCTACACCTTC

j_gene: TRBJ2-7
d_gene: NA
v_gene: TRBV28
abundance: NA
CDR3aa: CASSLRGRGWGIYEQYF
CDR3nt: TGTGCCAGCAGTTTAAGGGGGAGAGGGTGGGGGATCTACGAGCAGTACTTC

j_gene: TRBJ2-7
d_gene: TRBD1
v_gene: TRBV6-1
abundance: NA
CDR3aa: CASRPQGAIYEQYF
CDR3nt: TGTGCCAGCAGACCACAGGGGGCCATTTACGAGCAGTACTTC

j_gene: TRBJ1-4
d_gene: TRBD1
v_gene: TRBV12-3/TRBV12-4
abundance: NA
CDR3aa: CASRLSGTGDEKLFF
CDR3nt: TGTGCCAGCAGACTTTCCGGGACAGGTGACGAAAAACTGTTTTTT

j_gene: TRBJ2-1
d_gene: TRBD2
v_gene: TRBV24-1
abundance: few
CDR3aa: CATSDPAGGTYNEQFF
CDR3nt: TGTGCCACCAGTGATCCAGCGGGAGGGACTTACAATGAGCAGTTCTTC

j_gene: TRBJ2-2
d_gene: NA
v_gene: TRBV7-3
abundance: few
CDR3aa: CASSLNPGAKTGELFF
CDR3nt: TGTGCCAGCAGCTTAAATCCGGGGGCTAAAACCGGGGAGCTGTTTTTT

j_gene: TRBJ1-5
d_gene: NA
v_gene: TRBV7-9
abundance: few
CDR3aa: CASSFVGDQPQHF
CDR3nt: TGTGCCAGCAGCTTTGTCGGGGATCAGCCCCAGCATTTT

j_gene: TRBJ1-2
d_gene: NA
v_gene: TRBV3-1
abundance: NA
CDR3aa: CASSQDRTGGYTF
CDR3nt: TGTGCCAGCAGCCAAGATCGTACGGGAGGCTACACCTTC

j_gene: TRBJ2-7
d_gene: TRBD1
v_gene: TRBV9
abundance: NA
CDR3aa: CASSVSDRGQEQYF
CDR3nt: TGTGCCAGCAGCGTGTCAGACAGGGGGCAGGAGCAGTACTTC

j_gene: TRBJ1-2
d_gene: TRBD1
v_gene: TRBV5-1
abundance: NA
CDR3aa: CASSLAPDRVGYAF
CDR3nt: TGCGCCAGCAGCTTGGCCCCAGACAGGGTGGGGTACGCCTTC

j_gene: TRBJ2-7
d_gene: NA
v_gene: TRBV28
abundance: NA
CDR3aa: CASSLVHHEQYF
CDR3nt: TGTGCCAGCAGTTTGGTACACCACGAGCAGTACTTC

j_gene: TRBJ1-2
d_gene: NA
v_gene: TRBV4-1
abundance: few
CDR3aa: CASSQDLGRYGYTF
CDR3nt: TGCGCCAGCAGCCAAGATTTAGGGCGTTATGGCTACACCTTC

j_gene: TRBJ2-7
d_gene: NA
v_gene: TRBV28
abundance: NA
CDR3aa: CASSGRAPGEQYF
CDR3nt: TGTGCCAGCAGTGGCAGGGCCCCGGGAGAGCAGTACTTC

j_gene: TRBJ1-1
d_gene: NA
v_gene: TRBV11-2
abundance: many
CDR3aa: CASSFPWTANTEAFF
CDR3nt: TGTGCCAGCAGCTTCCCTTGGACAGCGAACACTGAAGCTTTCTTT

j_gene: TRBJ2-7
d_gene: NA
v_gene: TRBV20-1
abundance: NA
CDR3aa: CSAHQGNSYEQYF
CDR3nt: TGCAGTGCTCATCAGGGAAACTCGTACGAGCAGTACTTC

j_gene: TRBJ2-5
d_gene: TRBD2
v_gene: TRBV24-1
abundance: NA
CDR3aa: CATSDAGTSGRETQYF
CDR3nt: TGTGCCACCAGTGATGCCGGGACTAGCGGGAGAGAGACCCAGTACTTC

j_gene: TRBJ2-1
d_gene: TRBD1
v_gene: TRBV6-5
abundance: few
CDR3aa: CASTPSRGQYNEQFF
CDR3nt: TGTGCCAGCACTCCATCTAGGGGGCAATACAATGAGCAGTTCTTC

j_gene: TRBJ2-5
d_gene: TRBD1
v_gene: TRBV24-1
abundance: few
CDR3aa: CATSVSGQGAQETQYF
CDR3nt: TGTGCCACCAGTGTCTCTGGACAGGGGGCTCAAGAGACCCAGTACTTC

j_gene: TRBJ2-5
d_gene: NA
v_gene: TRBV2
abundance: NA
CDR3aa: CASSEFSMETQYF
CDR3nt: TGTGCCAGCAGTGAATTCAGTATGGAGACCCAGTACTTC

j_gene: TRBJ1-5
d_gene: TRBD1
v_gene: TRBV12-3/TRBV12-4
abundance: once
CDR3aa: CASSKTGINQPQHF
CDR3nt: TGTGCCAGCAGTAAGACAGGGATCAATCAGCCCCAGCATTTT

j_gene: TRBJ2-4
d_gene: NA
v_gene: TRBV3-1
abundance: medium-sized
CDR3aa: CASSQDYLGAWGIQYF
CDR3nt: TGTGCCAGCAGCCAAGATTATTTAGGGGCATGGGGCATTCAGTACTTC

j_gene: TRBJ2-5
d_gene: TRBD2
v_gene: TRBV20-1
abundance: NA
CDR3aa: CSATPGLAGVAAETQYF
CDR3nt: TGCAGTGCTACCCCGGGACTAGCGGGAGTAGCCGCAGAGACCCAGTACTTC

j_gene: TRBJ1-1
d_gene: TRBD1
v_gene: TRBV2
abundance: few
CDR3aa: CASRGGQGASTEAFF
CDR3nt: TGTGCCAGTCGCGGGGGACAGGGGGCGAGCACTGAAGCTTTCTTT

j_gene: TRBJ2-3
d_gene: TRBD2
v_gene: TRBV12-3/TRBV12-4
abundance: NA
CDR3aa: CASSLTSGPGDTQYF
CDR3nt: TGTGCCAGCAGCCTGACTAGCGGGCCAGGGGATACGCAGTATTTT

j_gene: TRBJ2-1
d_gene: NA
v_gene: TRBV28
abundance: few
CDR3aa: CAGSRSGAYNEQFF
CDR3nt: TGTGCCGGCAGTCGGAGCGGAGCCTACAATGAGCAGTTCTTC

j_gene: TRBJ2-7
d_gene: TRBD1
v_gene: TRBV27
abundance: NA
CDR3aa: CASSLSTGDGYEQYF
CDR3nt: TGTGCCAGCAGTTTATCGACAGGGGATGGTTACGAGCAGTACTTC

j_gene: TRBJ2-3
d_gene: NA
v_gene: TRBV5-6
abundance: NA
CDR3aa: CASSLGFTDTQYF
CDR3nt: TGTGCCAGCAGTTTGGGCTTCACAGATACGCAGTATTTT

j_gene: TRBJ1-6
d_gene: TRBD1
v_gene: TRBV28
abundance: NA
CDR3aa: CASSFSTGGNSPLHF
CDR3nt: TGTGCCAGCAGTTTCTCGACAGGGGGGAATTCACCCCTCCACTTT

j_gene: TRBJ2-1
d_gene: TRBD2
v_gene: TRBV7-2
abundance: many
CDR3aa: CASSQQAGVIANEQFF
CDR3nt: TGTGCCAGCAGCCAGCAAGCGGGAGTTATCGCGAATGAGCAGTTCTTC

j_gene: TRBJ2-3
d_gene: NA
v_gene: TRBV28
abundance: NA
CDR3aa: CASSFALPMRGFRDTQYF
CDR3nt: TGTGCCAGCAGTTTTGCTCTCCCCATGAGGGGGTTTAGAGATACGCAGTATTTT

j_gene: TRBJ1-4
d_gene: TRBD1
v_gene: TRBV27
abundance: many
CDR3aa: CASSAIPGQGTYNEKLFF
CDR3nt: TGTGCCAGCAGTGCCATTCCGGGACAGGGGACTTATAATGAAAAACTGTTTTTT

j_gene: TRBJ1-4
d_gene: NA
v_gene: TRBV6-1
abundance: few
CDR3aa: CASSKAGSGNEKLFF
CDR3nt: TGTGCCAGCAGTAAGGCAGGGTCGGGAAATGAAAAACTGTTTTTT

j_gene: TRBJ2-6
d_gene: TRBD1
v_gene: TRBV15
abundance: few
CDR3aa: CATSRRTGTGANVLTF
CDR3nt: TGTGCCACCAGCAGACGGACAGGGACTGGGGCCAACGTCCTGACTTTC

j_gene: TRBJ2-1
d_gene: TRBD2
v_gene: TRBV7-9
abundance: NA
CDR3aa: CASTSRLAGVYNEQFF
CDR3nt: TGTGCCAGCACCTCCAGACTAGCGGGCGTGTACAATGAGCAGTTCTTC

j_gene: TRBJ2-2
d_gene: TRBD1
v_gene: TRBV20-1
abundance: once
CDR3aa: CSARVQGGTGELFF
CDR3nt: TGCAGTGCTAGGGTACAGGGGGGCACCGGGGAGCTGTTTTTT

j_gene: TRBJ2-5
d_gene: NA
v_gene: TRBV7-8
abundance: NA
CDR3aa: CASSIQEGQGTQYF
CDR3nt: TGTGCCAGCAGCATACAGGAAGGCCAGGGGACCCAGTACTTC

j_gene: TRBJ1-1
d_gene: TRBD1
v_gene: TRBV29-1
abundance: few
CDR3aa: CSVSTGEAFF
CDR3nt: TGCAGCGTTTCGACAGGGGAAGCTTTCTTT

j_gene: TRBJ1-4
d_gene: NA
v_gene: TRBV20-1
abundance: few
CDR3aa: CSARPATTNEKLFF
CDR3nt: TGCAGTGCCCGACCAGCTACAACTAATGAAAAACTGTTTTTT

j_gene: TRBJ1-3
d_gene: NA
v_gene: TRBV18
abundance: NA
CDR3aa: CASSLRGDDTIYF
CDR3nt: TGTGCCAGCTCACTCCGAGGGGACGACACCATATATTTT

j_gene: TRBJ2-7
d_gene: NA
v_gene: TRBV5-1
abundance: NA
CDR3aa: CASSVHRDPSYEQYF
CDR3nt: TGCGCCAGCAGTGTCCACAGGGATCCCTCCTACGAGCAGTACTTC

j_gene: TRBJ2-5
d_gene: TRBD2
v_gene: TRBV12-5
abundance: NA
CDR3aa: CASGEDLAGGPRETQYF
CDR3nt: TGTGCTAGTGGGGAAGATTTAGCGGGAGGGCCACGAGAGACCCAGTACTTC

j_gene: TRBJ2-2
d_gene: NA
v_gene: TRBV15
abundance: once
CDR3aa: CAASRDEGSGELFF
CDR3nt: TGTGCCGCCAGCAGAGATGAAGGCTCCGGGGAGCTGTTTTTT

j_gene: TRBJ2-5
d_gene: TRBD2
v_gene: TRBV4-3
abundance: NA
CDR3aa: CASSPGLAGPEETQYF
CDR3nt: TGCGCCAGCAGCCCCGGACTAGCGGGTCCCGAAGAGACCCAGTACTTC

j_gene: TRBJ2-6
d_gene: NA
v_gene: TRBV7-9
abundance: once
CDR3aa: CASSLSRQTNVLTF
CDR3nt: TGTGCCAGCAGCTTATCTCGGCAGACCAACGTCCTGACTTTC

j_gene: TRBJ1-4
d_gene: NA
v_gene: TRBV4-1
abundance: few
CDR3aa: CASSQDLYEKLFF
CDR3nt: TGCGCCAGCAGCCAAGATTTGTATGAAAAACTGTTTTTT

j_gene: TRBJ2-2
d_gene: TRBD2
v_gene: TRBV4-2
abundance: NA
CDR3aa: CASSQAGTSGTGELFF
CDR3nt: TGTGCCAGCAGCCAAGCAGGGACTAGCGGCACCGGGGAGCTGTTTTTT

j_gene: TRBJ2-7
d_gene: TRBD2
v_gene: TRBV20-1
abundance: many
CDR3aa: CSARDLRTSVYEQYF
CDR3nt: TGCAGTGCTAGAGATCTTCGGACTAGCGTCTACGAGCAGTACTTC

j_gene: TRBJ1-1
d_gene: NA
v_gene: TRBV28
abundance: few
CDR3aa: CASSHAYLTEAFF
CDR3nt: TGTGCCAGCAGCCACGCATATCTCACTGAAGCTTTCTTT

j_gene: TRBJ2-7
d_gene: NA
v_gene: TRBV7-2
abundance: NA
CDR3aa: CASSLALGASEQYF
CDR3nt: TGTGCCAGCAGCTTAGCGCTTGGGGCCAGCGAGCAGTACTTC

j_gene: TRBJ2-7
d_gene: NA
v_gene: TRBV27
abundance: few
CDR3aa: CASSPGTHYEQYF
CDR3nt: TGTGCCAGCAGTCCGGGGACCCACTACGAGCAGTACTTC

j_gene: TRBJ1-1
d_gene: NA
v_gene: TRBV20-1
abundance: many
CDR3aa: CSARDTLSLMNTEAFF
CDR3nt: TGCAGTGCTAGAGATACCCTCAGCCTTATGAACACTGAAGCTTTCTTT

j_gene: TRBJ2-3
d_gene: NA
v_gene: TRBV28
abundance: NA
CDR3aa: CASSWRRGAGTDTQYF
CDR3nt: TGTGCCAGCAGTTGGCGGCGGGGAGCGGGCACAGATACGCAGTATTTT

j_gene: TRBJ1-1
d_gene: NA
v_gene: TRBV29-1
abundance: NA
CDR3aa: CSVDQNTEAFF
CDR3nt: TGCAGCGTTGACCAGAACACTGAAGCTTTCTTT

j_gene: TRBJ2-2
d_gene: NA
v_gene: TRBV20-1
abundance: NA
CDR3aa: CSALDPVGTGELFF
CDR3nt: TGCAGTGCCTTGGACCCAGTCGGCACCGGGGAGCTGTTTTTT

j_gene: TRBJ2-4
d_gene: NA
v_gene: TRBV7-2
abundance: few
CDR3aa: CASSPNPSGTLAKNIQYF
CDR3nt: TGTGCCAGCAGCCCGAATCCGAGCGGTACACTAGCCAAAAACATTCAGTACTTC